What follows are 14 T cell receptor beta chains derived from one specimen sequenced in a study of shared clonotypes between healthy human individuals. TCRdb's table, derived via immunoSEQ multiplex PCR, lists solely in-frame clones and lacks some. The profile shows about half a million clones, 65% to 85% of them singletons. The source material was PBMCs. These receptors were obtained from a woman aged 40 to 50 in good health. Some clones in this sample may be carry-over from other donors' samples.

This clone was detected many times. This sample includes further DNA sequences coding for the same CDR3. V usage is TRBV5-1 and J usage is TRBJ1-4, with a possible D match to TRBD1 (5 bases). The CDR3 runs to 17 residues. Looked up from germline, CDR1 is SGHRS and CDR2 is YFSETQ. V lost 0 bases and J lost 3, with 15 bases in between. The CDR3 bases are TGCGCCAGCAGCTTGGCGGGGAGGGGTGCAGCTAATGAAAAACTGTTTTTT. Its protein product is CASSLAGRGAANEKLFF.

The rearrangement links TRBV5-4 to TRBJ2-1, with D unclear. The V end was cut by 4 bases, the J end by 0 bases, with 11 bases between. This CDR3 spans 15 amino acids. Germline values: CDR1 SGHNT, CDR2 YYREEE (reference sequence). Here the CDR3 reads CASSPASGSYNEQFF. The CDR3 DNA reads TGTGCCAGCAGCCCAGCCTCGGGCTCCTACAATGAGCAGTTCTTC.

A word on this clone: With a far larger clone one base away, a read error is the likely cause. The rearrangement links TRBV2 to TRBJ1-5, with D possibly matching TRBD1 (6 bases). The CDR3 has 15 residues. The V gene's germline CDR1 is SNHLY and CDR2 FYNNEI. CDR3 amino acids: CASSGMGADNKPQHF. In DNA form, the CDR3 reads TGTGCCAGCAGTGGCATGGGGGCTGACAATAAGCCCCAGCATTTT.

This clone was seen a few times. V is TRBV28 and J is TRBJ2-7; D unresolved. V dropped 5 bases and J dropped 3 bases, with 17 bases sitting between them. This CDR3 has 15 residues. Germline CDR1 and CDR2: MDHEN and SYDVKM. CDR3 loop: CASSGRSGRFYEQYF. The CDR3, as DNA: TGTGCCAGCAGTGGACGATCCGGGCGGTTCTACGAGCAGTACTTC.

Concerning this clone: This may be a read error: a much more frequent sequence differs by one nucleotide. The same CDR3 also results from other DNA sequences found in this sample. The rearrangement links TRBV9 to TRBJ2-6, with TRBD1 identical over 7 bases. CDR1 and CDR2 (germline): SGDLS, YYNGEE. The CDR3 sequence is 18 residues long. CDR3: CASSVAGTAHSGANVLTF. The CDR3 nucleotides read TGTGCCAGCAGCGTAGCCGGGACAGCTCACTCTGGGGCCAACGTCCTTACTTTC. Full variable domain (remainder filled in from reference TRBV9 and TRBJ2-6): DSGVTQTPKHLITATGQRVTLRCSPRSGDLSVYWYQQSLDQGLQFLIQYYNGEERAKGNILERFSAQQFPDLHSELNLSSLELGDSALYFCASSVAGTAHSGANVLTFGAGSRLTVL.

Concerning this clone itself: This likely came from a read error, as a far larger clone is one base away. The V gene is TRBV11-2, the J gene TRBJ2-6, with 9 bases aligning to TRBD1. The CDR3 contains 18 residues. In germline, CDR1 is SGHAT, CDR2 FQNNGV. Losses at the gene ends were 4 bases for V and 3 bases for J; bases not matched to a gene: 10. The chain's CDR3 is CASSSVLDRGYGANVLTF. CDR3 nucleotides: TGTGCCAGCAGCTCCGTCCTGGACAGGGGTTATGGGGCCAACGTCCTGACTTTC.

Note on this clone: With a far larger clone one base away, a read error is the likely cause. The chain is built from TRBV2 and TRBJ2-5, with 8 bases aligning to TRBD2. The better agreement between TRBJ2-7 and the DNA end casts doubt on the J call. The CDR3 contains 15 residues. CDR1 is SNHLY and CDR2 is FYNNEI in the germline V gene. Here the CDR3 reads CASSDVTSGYYEQYF. For the CDR3, the DNA is TGTGCCAGCAGTGACGTCACTAGCGGCTACTACGAGCAGTACTTC.

This clone was found once. A far bigger clonotype differs at one base, so this is likely a read error. Different DNA sequences within this sample yield the same CDR3. In DNA form, the CDR3 reads TGTGCCAGCAGCTGGACACGGGAAAACTCCTACGAGCAGTACTTC. Protein product: CASSWTRENSYEQYF. The genes are TRBV5-6 and TRBJ2-7; D possibly matches TRBD1 or TRBD2 (5 bases each). Germline values: CDR1 SGHDT, CDR2 YYEEEE. The CDR3 loop spans 15 amino acids. The V end was cut by 3 bases, the J end by 0 bases, with 13 bases between. The full variable domain, its missing parts supplied by reference TRBV5-6 and TRBJ2-7, is DAGVTQSPTHLIKTRGQQVTLRCSPKSGHDTVSWYQQALGQGPQFIFQYYEEEERQRGNFPDRFSGHQFPNYSSELNVNALLLGDSALYLCASSWTRENSYEQYFGPGTRLTVT.

This chain joins TRBV29-1 and TRBJ1-1; D unresolved. Germline V gives CDR1 SQVTM, CDR2 ANQGSEA. The CDR3 has 12 amino acids. Trimming removed 3 bases at V and 1 base at J, with 6 bases between. The CDR3 region is CSVDPGNTEAFF. As DNA, the CDR3 is TGCAGCGTTGACCCCGGGAACACTGAAGCTTTCTTT.

The J gene is TRBJ2-6, the V gene TRBV7-8; the D gene is possibly TRBD1 (5 bases). V was pared by 3 bases and J by 3 bases, with 6 bases between. The CDR3 length is 14 residues. CDR1 is SGHVS, CDR2 FQNEAQ, per germline. In DNA form, the CDR3 reads TGTGCCAGCAGCTTCAGGGTTGGGGCCAACGTCCTGACTTTC. Translating it yields CASSFRVGANVLTF.

The chain recombines TRBV28 with TRBJ1-5, with unresolved D. Trimming left V 3 bases short and J 7 bases short, with 16 bases between. CDR3 length equals 15 residues. Germline CDR1 is MDHEN and CDR2 is SYDVKM. The CDR3 here is CASSFSSFGAQPQHF. In DNA form, the CDR3 reads TGTGCCAGCAGTTTTAGCAGCTTCGGAGCCCAGCCCCAGCATTTT. Complete variable domain (other parts from reference TRBV28 and TRBJ1-5): DVKVTQSSRYLVKRTGEKVFLECVQDMDHENMFWYRQDPGLGLRLIYFSYDVKMKEKGDIPEGYSVSREKKERFSLILESASTNQTSMYLCASSFSSFGAQPQHFGDGTRLSIL.

Points on this clone: It differs at one base from a far larger clone, so likely a read error. The same CDR3 arises from other DNA sequences in this sample as well. The chain couples TRBV27 to TRBJ2-2; TRBD2 agrees at 9 bases. The CDR3 runs 16 residues. Germline V gene data show CDR1 as MNHEY and CDR2 as SMNVEV (reference sequence). The CDR3 region is CASSTNSGRGNGELFF. In nucleotides, the CDR3 is TGTGCCAGCAGTACCAATAGCGGGAGAGGGAACGGGGAGCTGTTCTTT.

This rearrangement joins TRBV4-3 to TRBJ2-3; D is unresolved. Between the trimmed V and J ends, which lost 2 bases and 7 bases, there was a span of 13 bases. CDR3 length: 14 residues. CDR1 and CDR2 (germline): LGHNA, YSLEER. The CDR3 protein is CASSQPLPPHTQYF. CDR3 bases: TGCGCCAGCAGCCAACCATTACCCCCGCATACGCAGTATTTT.

The chain has TRBV30 and TRBJ2-5, with TRBD1 identical over 7 bases. The DNA end is a closer match to TRBJ2-7, so the J assignment may be wrong. The length of the CDR3 is 14 residues. Looked up from germline, CDR1 is GTSNPN and CDR2 is SVGIG (reference sequence). DNA of the CDR3: TGTGCCTGGAGTGCTAGGACAGGAACCTACGAGCAGTACTTC. Amino acid sequence: CAWSARTGTYEQYF.